This passage covers 30 T cell receptor beta chains from one sample sequenced in a study of blood T cells in healthy people across ages (dated by TCRdb to 2013 to 2016). The library relied on 5' RACE. The run used an Illumina HiSeq 2500. The second PCR ran for roughly 7 to 11 cycles and used a J-beta primer mix along with a sample-barcoded 5' primer. TCRdb trimmed the raw reads at Q25, called clones with MiXCR and kept productive beta chains. Each record represents a unique CDR3 protein, reported with the most common genes and DNA among its rows. The sample table lists over a million distinct CDR3 sequences, 35% to 45% of them with a count of one. The ten largest clones take up roughly 7.9% of the sample. The sequencing input was blood. These receptors were obtained from a woman between 18 and 29 years old in good health.

This clonotype was counted only a few times. This chain uses TRBV7-2 with TRBJ2-3, with 10 bases identical to TRBD2. With V trimmed by 3 bases and J by 8 bases, 11 bases remained unmatched. The germline CDR1 and CDR2 sequences are SGHTA and FQGNSA. The CDR3 has 16 amino acids. CDR3 region: CASSFSLIAGGGTQYF. The CDR3 DNA is TGTGCCAGCAGCTTTAGCCTTATAGCGGGAGGAGGTACGCAGTATTTT.

This clonotype appeared a few times. The chain uses TRBV4-1 and TRBJ2-7; D is tentatively TRBD1 or TRBD2 (6 bases each). CDR1 MGHRA and CDR2 YSYEKL come from the germline V gene. This CDR3 is built from 14 residues. The V end lost 3 bases, the J end lost 6 bases, and 15 bases lay between the germline ends. CDR3 coding DNA: TGCGCCAGCAGCCAGGTACCAGGGGAGGTCGAGCAGTACTTC. Translation gives CASSQVPGEVEQYF.

The rearrangement joins TRBV27 to TRBJ2-7; D is unclear. The V gene's germline CDR1 is MNHEY and CDR2 SMNVEV (reference sequence). Trimming cost V 6 bases and J 4 bases, with 13 bases left between them. CDR3 size: 13 residues. The CDR3 DNA follows: TGTGCCAGCAGCCCCGGCACATTTTACGAGCAGTACTTC. It translates to CASSPGTFYEQYF.

This clonotype occurred a few times. V gene TRBV28 combines with J gene TRBJ2-1; D might be TRBD2 (5 bases). The CDR3 runs 13 residues. Germline V gene data show CDR1 as MDHEN and CDR2 as SYDVKM. V was cut by 8 bases and J by 8 bases, with 16 bases left in between. In nucleotides, the CDR3 is TGTGCCAGCCAGAGGGTCGGGATCCATGAGCAGTTCTTC. As protein: CASQRVGIHEQFF.

This chain links TRBV7-2 with TRBJ2-2, with D unresolved. The CDR3 is 15 amino acids. Trimming took 10 bases from V and 0 from J, leaving 15 bases between them. CDR1 and CDR2 from the germline V gene are SGHTA and FQGNSA. The DNA of the CDR3 is TGTGCCACATCCCGGAGAGATTCGAACACCGGGGAGCTGTTTTTT. Translated, it gives CATSRRDSNTGELFF.

The V call is TRBV11-2, the J call TRBJ2-4; 13 bases are a match to TRBD2. The J call may be incorrect, as the DNA end agrees better with TRBJ2-7. The V gene's germline CDR1 is SGHAT and CDR2 FQNNGV. This CDR3 is 19 amino acids long. The DNA of the CDR3 is TGTGCCAGCAGCTTAGTATCCCCCACGGGACTAGCGGGGACCCACGAGCAGTACTTC. As protein: CASSLVSPTGLAGTHEQYF.

The count of this clonotype is one. The CDR3 spells CATDGGPSEGQPQHF. CDR3 sequence (DNA): TGTGCCACCGATGGGGGGCCCTCCGAAGGGCAGCCCCAGCATTTT. The chain joins TRBV28 to TRBJ1-5; TRBD1 is a possible D gene (6 bases). The V gene lost 10 bases and the J gene lost 7 bases, with 23 bases spanning the gap. CDR1 is MDHEN, CDR2 SYDVKM, per germline. This CDR3 is 15 amino acids long.

The chain couples TRBV4-1 to TRBJ1-2; a weak D match, TRBD1 (6 bases). This CDR3 spans 14 amino acids. From germline, CDR1 is MGHRA and CDR2 YSYEKL. Trimming removed 3 bases at V and 4 bases at J, with 12 bases between. CDR3 sequence reads: CASSQAQGGYGYTF. CDR3 nucleotide sequence: TGCGCCAGCAGCCAGGCACAGGGCGGCTATGGCTACACCTTC.

The chain has TRBV20-1 and TRBJ1-2; possible D gene TRBD1, 6 bases. Germline values: CDR1 DFQATT, CDR2 SNEGSKA (reference sequence). V was clipped by 5 bases and J by 4 bases, with 14 bases between them. The CDR3 extends over 13 amino acids. CDR3 amino acids: CSASRDIIYGYTF. CDR3 nucleotides: TGCAGTGCTTCCCGGGACATAATCTATGGCTACACCTTC.

This chain links TRBV6-5 with TRBJ2-5, with 8 bases aligning to TRBD2. The CDR3 runs to 16 residues. The ends lost 0 bases at V and 2 bases at J; junction bases unmatched: 5. Germline CDR1 and CDR2: MNHEY and SVGAGI. The CDR3 DNA reads TGTGCCAGCAGTTACTCTAGCGGGACCCCACAAGAGACCCAGTACTTC. It yields the protein CASSYSSGTPQETQYF.

Regarding this clonotype: The junction differs from germline at one of its ends, possibly a read error. The chain carries TRBV2 and TRBJ1-1; D gene uncertain. The CDR3 has 11 amino acids. CDR1 and CDR2 from the germline V gene are SNHLY and FYNNEI. Here the CDR3 DNA reads TGTGCCAGCAGTCTTAACAGTGAAGCTTTCTTT. It yields the protein CASSLNSEAFF.

The chain joins TRBV30 to TRBJ2-3, with TRBD2 matching 10 bases. The V segment lost 8 bases and the J segment 4 bases; nucleotides outside the gene matches: 6. CDR3 length: 13 residues. Germline V gene data show CDR1 as GTSNPN and CDR2 as SVGIG (reference sequence). Here the CDR3 DNA reads TGTGCCCGGGCTAGCGGGAGTGCAGATACGCAGTATTTT. This encodes CARASGSADTQYF.

Notes on this clonotype: Germline and junction disagree at one end, which may indicate a read error. The chain carries TRBV6-5 and TRBJ2-5; the D gene is possibly TRBD1 (6 bases). The DNA end is a closer match to TRBJ2-7, so the J assignment may be wrong. This CDR3 spans 15 amino acids. The germline V gene has CDR1 MNHEY and CDR2 SVGAGI. The CDR3 reads CTSTSGGEPPYEQYF. CDR3 in DNA: TGTACCAGCACCTCTGGGGGCGAACCCCCTTACGAGCAGTACTTC.

This clonotype was observed a handful of times. The gene calls are TRBV2 and TRBJ2-1; either TRBD1 or TRBD2 may supply D (5 bases each). The CDR3 sequence is 17 residues long. Germline V gene data show CDR1 as SNHLY and CDR2 as FYNNEI. Trimming removed 3 bases at V and 0 bases at J, with 15 bases between. CDR3 region: CASSDTPPGRSYNEQFF. The DNA of the CDR3 is TGTGCCAGCAGTGATACGCCCCCGGGACGCTCCTACAATGAGCAGTTCTTC.

This chain joins TRBV6-6 and TRBJ1-4; 10 nucleotides align to TRBD1. The V gene's germline CDR1 is MNHNY and CDR2 SVGAGI (reference sequence). This CDR3 has 18 amino acids. With 6 bases clipped from V and 7 bases from J, the junction kept 17 bases outside the gene matches. The CDR3 sequence is CASSPQGQGVLLVEKLFF. CDR3 DNA: TGTGCCAGCAGCCCCCAAGGACAGGGGGTTTTGTTAGTTGAAAAACTGTTTTTT.

This clonotype was found many times. At one end the junction does not follow the germline gene, possibly because of a read error. The chain joins TRBV7-9 to TRBJ2-7; TRBD1 matches 8 bases. Germline CDR1 and CDR2: SEHNR and FQNEAQ (reference sequence). The CDR3 totals 14 residues. The CDR3 protein is CASSFGQGIYEQYF. The CDR3 region has the DNA TGCGCCAGCAGCTTTGGACAGGGTATCTACGAGCAGTACTTC.

This rearrangement joins TRBV28 to TRBJ2-7; TRBD2 matches at 16 bases. Germline CDR1 and CDR2: MDHEN and SYDVKM. The length of the CDR3 is 15 residues. With 10 bases clipped from V and 6 bases from J, the junction kept 9 bases outside the gene matches. This CDR3 is CATGTSGRAAIEQYF. CDR3 nucleotides: TGTGCCACGGGGACTAGCGGGAGGGCCGCCATCGAGCAGTACTTC.

This clonotype has only a few counts. V and J are TRBV30 and TRBJ2-1; D may be TRBD1 (6 bases). This CDR3 contains 13 residues. The germline V gene encodes CDR1 GTSNPN and CDR2 SVGIG (reference sequence). V shed 6 bases and J shed 3 bases, with 12 bases lying between them. As DNA, the CDR3 is TGTGCCTGCAACCGGGACAACTACAATGAGCAGTTCTTC. Its protein is CACNRDNYNEQFF.

The V call is TRBV4-1, the J call TRBJ2-7; D uncertain. Germline loops: CDR1 MGHRA, CDR2 YSYEKL. V shed 1 base and J shed 3 bases, with 7 bases lying between them. The CDR3 spans 13 residues. The CDR3 is CASSQGNFYEQYF. The CDR3 DNA reads TGCGCCAGCAGCCAAGGGAACTTCTACGAGCAGTACTTC.

This clonotype was detected a few times. This chain uses TRBV12-3 or TRBV12-4 with TRBJ2-3, with 10 bases fitting TRBD2. The CDR3 sequence is 17 residues long. The V segment lost 3 bases and the J segment 2 bases; nucleotides outside the gene matches: 8. CDR3 region: CASSLGLALSLTDTQYF. CDR3 DNA sequence: TGTGCCAGCAGTTTGGGACTAGCGTTGAGCCTCACAGATACGCAGTATTTT.

This clonotype was picked up a small number of times. V gene TRBV29-1 combines with J gene TRBJ2-1; 13 bases agree with TRBD2. V was clipped by 2 bases and J by 9 bases; unmatched bases: 4. The CDR3 spans 14 residues. CDR1 is SQVTM, CDR2 ANQGSEA, per germline. The CDR3 loop is CSVEKTSGGSEQFF. The CDR3 DNA reads as TGCAGCGTTGAAAAGACTAGCGGGGGGTCTGAGCAGTTCTTC.

The V and J genes are TRBV11-2 and TRBJ2-7; no clear D. The V end was cut by 1 base, the J end by 2 bases, with 9 bases between. The CDR3 length is 14 residues. The germline CDR1 and CDR2 sequences are SGHAT and FQNNGV. CDR3 loop: CASSLGARAYEQYF. CDR3 nucleotide sequence: TGTGCCAGCAGCTTAGGGGCCCGGGCCTACGAGCAGTACTTC.

The sample holds a few counts of this clonotype. The V and J genes are TRBV24-1 and TRBJ2-7, with a tentative D call TRBD1 (5 bases). V lost 5 bases and J 1 base, leaving 8 bases between the germline ends. Germline lookup yields CDR1 KGHDR and CDR2 SFDVKD. This CDR3 comprises 13 residues. The CDR3 is CATSAAGSYEQYF. In DNA, the CDR3 is TGTGCCACCAGTGCCGCAGGGTCCTACGAGCAGTACTTC.

CDR3 loop: CASSRAQDPQYF. In DNA form, the CDR3 reads TGTGCCAGCAGTCGCGCCCAGGACCCGCAGTATTTT. The V and J genes are TRBV9 and TRBJ2-3; no clear D gene. V was pared by 5 bases and J by 10 bases, with 14 bases between. This CDR3 is 12 amino acids long. CDR1 and CDR2 from the germline V gene are SGDLS and YYNGEE.

This clonotype has just a few counts. The rearrangement uses TRBV27 and TRBJ1-2; 8 nucleotides align to TRBD1. The germline V gene has CDR1 MNHEY and CDR2 SMNVEV (reference sequence). Germline trimming cut 5 bases from V and 1 base from J; bases unmatched to any gene: 9. This CDR3 is built from 16 residues. CDR3 coding DNA: TGTGCCAGCAGTCCCTACAGGGGGGAAGTTAACTATGGCTACACCTTC. Its translation is CASSPYRGEVNYGYTF.

This clonotype turned up a few times. The V gene is TRBV7-9, the J gene TRBJ1-2, with TRBD1 matching over 9 bases. Germline V gene lookup returns CDR1 SEHNR and CDR2 FQNEAQ (reference sequence). This CDR3 contains 15 residues. Germline trimming cut 5 bases from V and 4 bases from J; bases unmatched to any gene: 8. CDR3 sequence: CASSTAGTGFYGYTF. For the CDR3, the DNA is TGTGCCAGCAGCACCGCTGGGACAGGGTTCTATGGCTACACCTTC.

This clonotype was picked up one time. At one boundary the junction diverges from the germline segment, which might be a read error. The chain links TRBV12-3 or TRBV12-4 to TRBJ1-6; no reliable D call. This CDR3 comprises 15 residues. The CDR3 sequence is CTSSLMDLGNSPLHF. In DNA, the CDR3 is TGTACCAGCAGTTTAATGGACCTGGGGAATTCACCCCTCCACTTT.

Concerning this clonotype: A much larger clone differs by one base, so this may be a read error. V gene TRBV7-9 combines with J gene TRBJ2-5; D unresolved. Germline loops: CDR1 SEHNR, CDR2 FQNEAQ (reference sequence). Trimming took 1 base from V and 11 from J, leaving 14 bases between them. The CDR3 runs 13 residues. The CDR3 DNA sequence: TGTGCCAGCAGCTTAGAGGCCTCCTACAAGCAGTACTTC. This gives the protein CASSLEASYKQYF.

This chain joins TRBV6-5 and TRBJ2-4; perhaps TRBD2 as D (6 bases). TRBJ2-7 matches the DNA end more closely, so the J call is doubtful. Germline lookup yields CDR1 MNHEY and CDR2 SVGAGI. The CDR3 has 17 amino acids. CDR3 bases: TGTGCCAGCAGTTTACTCATCAGGACTACGGGCCCTCCCGAGCAGTACTTC. The encoded protein is CASSLLIRTTGPPEQYF.

This chain links TRBV10-3 with TRBJ1-6; 10 nucleotides align to TRBD1. This CDR3 comprises 13 residues. V was pared by 6 bases and J by 10 bases, with 3 bases of the junction left unmatched. Looked up from germline, CDR1 is ENHRY and CDR2 is SYGVKD. The CDR3 region is CAISGTGESPLHF. CDR3 sequence (DNA): TGTGCCATCAGCGGGACAGGGGAGTCACCCCTCCACTTT.